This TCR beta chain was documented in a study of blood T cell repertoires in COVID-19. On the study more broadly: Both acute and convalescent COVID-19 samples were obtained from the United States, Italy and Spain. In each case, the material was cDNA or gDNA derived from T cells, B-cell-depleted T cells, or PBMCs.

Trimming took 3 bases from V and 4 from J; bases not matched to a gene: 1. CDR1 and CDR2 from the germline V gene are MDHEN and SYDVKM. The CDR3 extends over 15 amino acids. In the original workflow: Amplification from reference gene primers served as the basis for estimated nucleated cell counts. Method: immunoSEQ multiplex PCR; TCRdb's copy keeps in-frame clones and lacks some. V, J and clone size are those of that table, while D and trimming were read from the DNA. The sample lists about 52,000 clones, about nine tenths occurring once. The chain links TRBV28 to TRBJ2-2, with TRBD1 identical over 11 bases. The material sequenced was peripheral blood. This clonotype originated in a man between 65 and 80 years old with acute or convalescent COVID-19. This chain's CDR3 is CASSLGTGGTGELFF. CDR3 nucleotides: TGTGCCAGCAGTTTGGGGACAGGGGGCACCGGGGAGCTGTTTTTT.